A selection of T cell receptor beta chains follows, all from one sample in a study of patients and donors after allogeneic stem cell transplantation. Each CDR3 protein gets one entry after TCRdb re-called the RT-PCR reads with MiXCR. Of hundreds of thousands of distinct CDR3 sequences in the sample, 16% were seen once. The sequenced material came from blood, either unsorted or a sorted T cell fraction (not recorded which). The receptors here all came from a human donor who was either an allogeneic HSCT recipient or a stem cell or donor lymphocyte infusion donor (not recorded which). It is not recorded whose cells these are; they may come from a transplant donor. Both conserved end residues are part of each CDR3. The order of the fields is V gene, D gene, J gene, clone size, CDR3 protein, CDR3 DNA. The D gene is left open where the match is weak. Clone size is shown for a subset of rows, as once, few, many or a class of expanded clone.

V gene: TRBV2; D gene: TRBD1; J gene: TRBJ2-3; clone size: .; CDR3 protein: CASSPQGLADTQYF; CDR3 DNA: TGTGCCAGCAGCCCACAGGGGCTGGCAGATACGCAGTATTTT
V gene: TRBV29-1; D gene: TRBD2; J gene: TRBJ2-7; clone size: .; CDR3 protein: CSVEAPYQREGLVLVYEQYF; CDR3 DNA: TGCAGCGTTGAAGCCCCATACCAGCGGGAGGGCCTTGTGTTAGTCTACGAGCAGTACTTC
V gene: TRBV24-1; D gene: .; J gene: TRBJ2-1; clone size: .; CDR3 protein: CATSDTTENEQFF; CDR3 DNA: TGTGCCACCAGTGATACTACAGAGAATGAGCAGTTCTTC
V gene: TRBV4-2; D gene: .; J gene: TRBJ2-7; clone size: many; CDR3 protein: CASTGQNYEQYF; CDR3 DNA: TGTGCCAGCACGGGCCAAAACTACGAGCAGTACTTC
V gene: TRBV6-2/TRBV6-3; D gene: .; J gene: TRBJ1-1; clone size: few; CDR3 protein: CASSRSETTEAFF; CDR3 DNA: TGTGCCAGCAGCAGGAGCGAAACCACTGAAGCTTTCTTT
V gene: TRBV9; D gene: .; J gene: TRBJ2-7; clone size: many; CDR3 protein: CASSPALRIYEQYF; CDR3 DNA: TGTGCCAGCAGCCCCGCGTTGAGGATCTACGAGCAGTACTTC
V gene: TRBV6-1; D gene: TRBD1; J gene: TRBJ2-1; clone size: .; CDR3 protein: CASSDGQGVYNEQFF; CDR3 DNA: TGTGCCAGCAGTGACGGGCAGGGGGTGTACAATGAGCAGTTCTTC
V gene: TRBV5-1; D gene: TRBD1; J gene: TRBJ2-3; clone size: few; CDR3 protein: CASSFRDRRTDTQYF; CDR3 DNA: TGCGCCAGCAGCTTTCGGGACAGGCGCACAGATACGCAGTATTTT
V gene: TRBV7-9; D gene: .; J gene: TRBJ2-1; clone size: many; CDR3 protein: CASSLAHLASDEQFF; CDR3 DNA: TGTGCCAGCAGCTTAGCTCACCTAGCTAGCGATGAGCAGTTCTTC
V gene: TRBV27; D gene: .; J gene: TRBJ2-1; clone size: few; CDR3 protein: CASSSNRDNEQFF; CDR3 DNA: TGTGCCAGCAGTTCCAATAGAGACAATGAGCAGTTCTTC
V gene: TRBV25-1; D gene: TRBD1; J gene: TRBJ2-7; clone size: .; CDR3 protein: CASSVTGGLPYEQYF; CDR3 DNA: TGTGCCAGCAGCGTGACAGGGGGCTTACCCTACGAGCAGTACTTC
V gene: TRBV7-7; D gene: .; J gene: TRBJ2-7; clone size: few; CDR3 protein: CASSPRPGDPYEQYF; CDR3 DNA: TGTGCCAGCAGCCCCAGGCCCGGGGACCCCTACGAGCAGTACTTC
V gene: TRBV7-6; D gene: .; J gene: TRBJ1-2; clone size: .; CDR3 protein: CASSLGKETGYGYTF; CDR3 DNA: TGTGCCAGCAGCTTAGGCAAAGAGACAGGCTATGGCTACACCTTC
V gene: TRBV29-1; D gene: .; J gene: TRBJ1-2; clone size: many; CDR3 protein: CSVGGPYGYTF; CDR3 DNA: TGCAGCGTTGGGGGTCCCTATGGCTACACCTTC
V gene: TRBV5-1; D gene: .; J gene: TRBJ1-1; clone size: many; CDR3 protein: CASSSGPRNEAFF; CDR3 DNA: TGCGCCAGCAGCTCGGGACCGAGGAATGAAGCTTTCTTT
V gene: TRBV20-1; D gene: .; J gene: TRBJ2-4; clone size: .; CDR3 protein: CSARDRAKNIQYF; CDR3 DNA: TGCAGTGCTAGGGACCGCGCCAAAAACATTCAGTACTTC
V gene: TRBV25-1; D gene: .; J gene: TRBJ1-2; clone size: many; CDR3 protein: CASSGIRRGYTF; CDR3 DNA: TGTGCCAGCAGTGGGATCAGGAGAGGCTACACCTTC
V gene: TRBV7-2; D gene: TRBD2; J gene: TRBJ2-7; clone size: .; CDR3 protein: CASSLVGSGDYEQYF; CDR3 DNA: TGTGCCAGCAGCTTAGTAGGTAGCGGGGACTACGAGCAGTACTTC
V gene: TRBV12-3/TRBV12-4; D gene: .; J gene: TRBJ2-7; clone size: few; CDR3 protein: CASSFTPQLSKRYEQYF; CDR3 DNA: TGTGCCAGCAGTTTCACCCCCCAGCTATCTAAACGCTACGAGCAGTACTTC
V gene: TRBV20-1; D gene: .; J gene: TRBJ1-1; clone size: .; CDR3 protein: CSARVLNTEAFF; CDR3 DNA: TGCAGTGCCAGAGTTTTGAACACTGAAGCTTTCTTT
V gene: TRBV30; D gene: TRBD1; J gene: TRBJ1-1; clone size: .; CDR3 protein: CAWRDRVNTEAFF; CDR3 DNA: TGTGCCTGGAGAGACAGGGTGAACACTGAAGCTTTCTTT
V gene: TRBV7-3; D gene: .; J gene: TRBJ2-6; clone size: many; CDR3 protein: CASSLRGPSSGANVLTF; CDR3 DNA: TGTGCCAGCAGCTTAAGGGGGCCCAGCTCTGGGGCCAACGTCCTGACTTTC
V gene: TRBV2; D gene: .; J gene: TRBJ2-7; clone size: .; CDR3 protein: CASSEVVTPGPSYEQYF; CDR3 DNA: TGTGCCAGCAGTGAAGTAGTGACACCGGGACCCTCCTACGAGCAGTACTTC